This T cell receptor (beta chain) was observed in a study of Ad26.COV2.S vaccination and SARS-CoV-2 variants. The CDR3 runs to 14 residues. Germline assignment: CDR1 LNHDA and CDR2 SQIVND (reference sequence). Deletions cut 2 bases from V and 2 bases from J, with 9 bases between. Treatment of the sample: approximately 18 received Ad26.COV2.S at low or high dose, single or two shots; several received placebo; per-sample allocation not given. Material that was analyzed had been drawn on day 63 after the first vaccine or placebo injection. The vaccine antigen was prefusion-stabilized Wuhan SARS-CoV-2 spike. Data came from immunoSEQ multiplex PCR; TCRdb stores just in-frame clones and leaves some out. The sample includes about 350,000 clones, 70% to 90% seen only once; the top ten take less than 4%.

The source of this sequence is a person between 18 and 65 years old who received the Ad26.COV2.S COVID-19 vaccine or a placebo. This sample comprised peripheral blood, obtained in a trial of Ad26.COV2.S vaccine versus placebo. This chain joins TRBV19 and TRBJ2-5; D perhaps matches TRBD1 (5 bases). CDR3 coding DNA: TGTGCCAGTAGTATACAGGGATGGCAAGAGACCCAGTACTTC. Translated: CASSIQGWQETQYF.